This TCR beta chain was sequenced during a study of T cell responses to AZD1222 COVID-19 vaccine. CDR3 length: 15 amino acids. CDR1 SGHRS and CDR2 YFSETQ come from the germline V gene. Trimming removed 0 bases from V and 1 base from J, with 5 bases in between. Sequencing was performed with immunoSEQ multiplex PCR; in TCRdb, only in-frame clones are kept and a portion is missing. The sample contains 150,000 to 200,000 clones, about 86% of which appear only once. On this clone itself: Its antigen remains unidentified.

Regarding the study as a whole: The donor cohort was predominantly white British with a female majority, and clonal diversity may have been underestimated.

This sequence originates from an adult in good health. The V and J genes are TRBV5-1 and TRBJ2-6; D is ambiguous. The starting material was peripheral blood, obtained on day 0 of AZD1222 vaccination. The CDR3: CASSLGASGANVLTF. Written as DNA, the CDR3 is TGCGCCAGCAGCTTGGGAGCATCTGGGGCCAACGTCCTGACTTTC.